The 26 T cell receptor beta chains given below trace back to one sample, sequenced in a study of technical replicates of blood from several donors. Some clones are missing from TCRdb's copy, which holds only in-frame ones; the method was immunoSEQ multiplex PCR. The sample gives some 82,000 clones, over 90% of which show up once; about 0.39% is in the top ten. Specimen: T cells isolated from PBMCs. The origin of the receptors is a human donor in good health.

The chain couples TRBV2 to TRBJ1-5; a possible D gene is TRBD1 (5 bases). V lost 8 bases to trimming and J lost 0 bases, with 8 bases between them. The CDR3 spans 13 residues. Per the germline V gene, CDR1 is SNHLY and CDR2 is FYNNEI. CDR3 bases: TGTGCCAGCGGGGACTATAGCAATCAGCCCCAGCATTTT. It is translated as CASGDYSNQPQHF.

This chain uses TRBV6-5 with TRBJ2-1; a weak D match, TRBD2 (6 bases). Germline V gene lookup returns CDR1 MNHEY and CDR2 SVGAGI. This CDR3 spans 13 amino acids. Trimming shortened V by 5 bases and J by 5 bases, and 10 bases separated the two germline ends. Here the CDR3 reads CASSTGTHNEQFF. The CDR3 nucleotides are TGTGCCAGCAGTACTGGGACTCACAATGAGCAGTTCTTC.

This chain joins TRBV10-3 and TRBJ2-1, with 10 positions matching TRBD2. This CDR3 is built from 18 residues. Germline-derived CDR1 and CDR2 are ENHRY and SYGVKD. V gave up 7 bases and J gave up 12 bases; unmatched junction bases: 24. CDR3 in DNA: TGTGCCATCACCGAAGACAGGGTGGAAGCGGGAGGGCCCCATGCGCAGTTCTTC. It specifies CAITEDRVEAGGPHAQFF.

The genes are TRBV2 and TRBJ1-2, with a tentative D call TRBD1 (5 bases). Germline loops: CDR1 SNHLY, CDR2 FYNNEI. V dropped 4 bases and J dropped 1 base, with 10 bases sitting between them. CDR3 length: 14 residues. CDR3 region: CASSAADSNYGYTF. The CDR3 nucleotides read TGTGCCAGCAGTGCGGCAGACAGTAACTATGGCTACACCTTC.

In DNA, the CDR3 is TGTGCCAGCAGCGTTGGGGGGATCAATCAGCCCCAGCATTTT. Its translation: CASSVGGINQPQHF. This chain links TRBV9 with TRBJ1-5; D perhaps matches TRBD1 (5 bases). This CDR3 is built from 14 residues. Germline lookup yields CDR1 SGDLS and CDR2 YYNGEE. Trimming took 2 bases from V and 3 from J, leaving 9 bases between them. Together with reference TRBV9 and TRBJ1-5, the CDR3 gives the full variable domain: DSGVTQTPKHLITATGQRVTLRCSPRSGDLSVYWYQQSLDQGLQFLIQYYNGEERAKGNILERFSAQQFPDLHSELNLSSLELGDSALYFCASSVGGINQPQHFGDGTRLSIL.

The chain couples TRBV19 to TRBJ2-3, with D possibly TRBD2 on 6 matching bases. V lost 1 base, J lost 6 bases, and 17 bases lay in between. Looked up from germline, CDR1 is LNHDA and CDR2 is SQIVND (reference sequence). The CDR3 contains 16 residues. The CDR3 nucleotides are TGTGCCAGTAGTATAGGAGGGAGGATAGACTACGATACGCAGTATTTT. It is translated as CASSIGGRIDYDTQYF. The entire variable domain, with the rest obtained from reference TRBV19 and TRBJ2-3, is as follows: DGGITQSPKYLFRKEGQNVTLSCEQNLNHDAMYWYRQDPGQGLRLIYYSQIVNDFQKGDIAEGYSVSREKKESFPLTVTSAQKNPTAFYLCASSIGGRIDYDTQYFGPGTRLTVL.

The J gene is TRBJ2-7, the V gene TRBV15; 7 nucleotides agree with TRBD1. This CDR3 comprises 14 residues. Germline V gene sequence: CDR1 LNHNV, CDR2 YYDKDF (reference sequence). V gave up 2 bases and J gave up 2 bases; unmatched junction bases: 3. CDR3 nucleotides: TGTGCCACCAGCAGATGGGACAGCCCCTACGAGCAGTACTTC. Its translation: CATSRWDSPYEQYF.

Only one count was recorded for this clone. The chain carries TRBV10-2 and TRBJ2-7; maybe TRBD1 (5 bases). This CDR3 has 12 residues. The germline gives CDR1 WSHSY, CDR2 SAAADI. Trimming took 7 bases from V and 3 from J, leaving 10 bases between them. Here the CDR3 DNA reads TGCGCCAGCAAAACAGGAGACTACGAGCAGTACTTC. Translated: CASKTGDYEQYF.

There are a few counts of this clone. The chain recombines TRBV5-1 with TRBJ1-1; D call uncertain. The V gene lost 5 bases and the J gene lost 8 bases, with 25 bases spanning the gap. Germline V gene lookup returns CDR1 SGHRS and CDR2 YFSETQ. This CDR3 comprises 16 residues. CDR3 residues: CASSREIYSGVREAFF. For the CDR3, the DNA is TGCGCCAGCAGTCGTGAAATTTACAGCGGGGTTCGAGAAGCTTTCTTT. Filled out from reference TRBV5-1 and TRBJ1-1, the complete variable domain reads KAGVTQTPRYLIKTRGQQVTLSCSPISGHRSVSWYQQTPGQGLQFLFEYFSETQRNKGNFPGRFSGRQFSNSRSEMNVSTLELGDSALYLCASSREIYSGVREAFFGQGTRLTVV.

The rearrangement uses TRBV7-9 and TRBJ1-2, with 9 bases identical to TRBD1. Trimming took 6 bases from V and 8 from J; bases not matched to a gene: 16. Germline CDR1 and CDR2: SEHNR and FQNEAQ (reference sequence). The CDR3 contains 16 residues. The CDR3 loop reads CASRLARDRDLRGYTF. DNA of the CDR3: TGTGCCAGCAGACTAGCCCGGGACAGGGATTTAAGAGGCTACACCTTC.

This chain joins TRBV2 and TRBJ2-1; a weak D match, TRBD1 (6 bases). The V and J ends lost 9 bases and 2 bases respectively, with 17 bases between them. This CDR3 is built from 15 residues. Germline lookup yields CDR1 SNHLY and CDR2 FYNNEI. CDR3 coding DNA: TGTGCCAGAAGGACAGACAATTTGGCCTACAATGAGCAGTTCTTC. Translated: CARRTDNLAYNEQFF.

The V call is TRBV13, the J call TRBJ2-3, with unresolved D. Germline V gene data show CDR1 as PRHDT and CDR2 as FYEKMQ (reference sequence). The CDR3 loop spans 13 amino acids. The V end lost 7 bases, the J end lost 2 bases, and 10 bases lay between the germline ends. The DNA of the CDR3 is TGTGCCAGCAAGGAGCGCATCACAGATACGCAGTATTTT. It codes for CASKERITDTQYF.

This chain links TRBV19 with TRBJ2-5; TRBD2 matches 8 bases. Germline CDR1 and CDR2: LNHDA and SQIVND (reference sequence). V was clipped by 5 bases and J by 1 base; unmatched bases: 3. The CDR3 sequence is 14 residues long. The CDR3 protein is CASSSGGSQETQYF. CDR3 nucleotide sequence: TGTGCCAGTAGTTCGGGAGGGTCCCAAGAGACCCAGTACTTC.

The chain employs TRBV4-1 and TRBJ2-1; TRBD2 agrees at 12 bases. V gave up 1 base and J gave up 4 bases; unmatched junction bases: 2. The CDR3 is 16 residues long. Germline V CDR1 and CDR2: MGHRA, YSYEKL. The CDR3 nucleotides are TGCGCCAGCAGCCAAGCGGGACTAGCGGGTTACAATGAGCAGTTCTTC. This translates into CASSQAGLAGYNEQFF.

This rearrangement joins TRBV4-1 to TRBJ2-7, with 8 positions matching TRBD2. CDR1 and CDR2 (germline): MGHRA, YSYEKL. V lost 6 bases to trimming and J lost 3 bases; unmatched junction nucleotides: 7. This CDR3 has 14 residues. The CDR3 coding sequence is TGCGCCAGCAGTCCTAAGCGGGAGAACTACGAGCAGTACTTC. Its protein product is CASSPKRENYEQYF.

This rearrangement joins TRBV7-2 to TRBJ2-1, with D possibly matching TRBD1 (5 bases). The CDR3 sequence is 14 residues long. Germline V CDR1 and CDR2: SGHTA, FQGNSA. The V and J ends lost 6 bases and 5 bases respectively, with 14 bases between them. CDR3 coding DNA: TGTGCCAGCAGTTCCCAGGGCGGTAACAATGAGCAGTTCTTC. Encoded protein: CASSSQGGNNEQFF.

This clone was observed a handful of times. V usage is TRBV6-5 and J usage is TRBJ2-2; D may be TRBD1 (5 bases). Deletions cut 6 bases from V and 5 bases from J, with 7 bases between. In germline, CDR1 is MNHEY, CDR2 SVGAGI. The CDR3 has 12 residues. The DNA for the CDR3 is TGTGCCAGCAGGGGGCCGACCGGGGAGCTGTTTTTT. It specifies CASRGPTGELFF.

The chain joins TRBV7-2 to TRBJ2-7, with D possibly matching TRBD2 (5 bases). The CDR3 covers 16 residues. Per the germline V gene, CDR1 is SGHTA and CDR2 is FQGNSA. Trimming cost V 5 bases and J 0 bases, with 17 bases left between them. CDR3 protein: CASSQSSSASSYEQYF. Here the CDR3 DNA reads TGTGCCAGCAGCCAAAGCAGTAGCGCGAGCTCCTACGAGCAGTACTTC. Using reference TRBV7-2 and TRBJ2-7 for the parts outside the CDR3, the full variable domain is GAGVSQSPSNKVTEKGKDVELRCDPISGHTALYWYRQSLGQGLEFLIYFQGNSAPDKSGLPSDRFSAERTGGSVSTLTIQRTQQEDSAVYLCASSQSSSASSYEQYFGPGTRLTVT.

The chain combines TRBV5-8 with TRBJ2-1, with TRBD2 identical over 11 bases. The CDR3 has 15 amino acids. In germline, CDR1 is SGHTS, CDR2 YDEGEE. The ends lost 4 bases at V and 6 bases at J; junction bases unmatched: 6. DNA for the CDR3: TGTGCCAGCAGCCCTCGACTAGCGGGAATCAATGAGCAGTTCTTC. Its translation: CASSPRLAGINEQFF. The variable domain in full, completed from reference TRBV5-8 and TRBJ2-1, reads EAGVTQSPTHLIKTRGQQATLRCSPISGHTSVYWYQQALGLGLQFLLWYDEGEERNRGNFPPRFSGRQFPNYSSELNVNALELEDSALYLCASSPRLAGINEQFFGPGTRLTVL.

The chain uses TRBV7-2 and TRBJ2-7; 12 bases fit TRBD2. This CDR3 is built from 15 residues. Losses at the gene ends were 4 bases for V and 7 bases for J; bases not matched to a gene: 8. The V gene's germline CDR1 is SGHTA and CDR2 FQGNSA. CDR3 residues: CASSSRLAGAQEQYF. The CDR3 DNA reads as TGTGCCAGCAGCTCCCGACTAGCGGGAGCTCAGGAGCAGTACTTC.

This clone was seen more than once but under ten times. This chain links TRBV30 with TRBJ1-1; D remains ambiguous. This CDR3 contains 11 residues. Germline CDR1 reads GTSNPN; CDR2 reads SVGIG (reference sequence). The CDR3 sequence is CATQQNTEAFF. CDR3 DNA sequence: TGTGCAACACAGCAAAACACTGAAGCTTTCTTT.

The chain employs TRBV19 and TRBJ2-2, with a tentative D call TRBD2 (5 bases). V was cut by 1 base and J by 4 bases, with 19 bases left in between. This CDR3 spans 18 amino acids. Per the germline V gene, CDR1 is LNHDA and CDR2 is SQIVND (reference sequence). CDR3 residues: CASSIGPLGRVRTGELFF. The CDR3 coding sequence is TGTGCCAGTAGTATAGGCCCCTTGGGGAGAGTTCGCACCGGGGAGCTGTTTTTT. Full variable domain (remainder filled in from reference TRBV19 and TRBJ2-2): DGGITQSPKYLFRKEGQNVTLSCEQNLNHDAMYWYRQDPGQGLRLIYYSQIVNDFQKGDIAEGYSVSREKKESFPLTVTSAQKNPTAFYLCASSIGPLGRVRTGELFFGEGSRLTVL.

The chain couples TRBV30 to TRBJ2-1; D remains ambiguous. This CDR3 is built from 11 residues. The V gene's germline CDR1 is GTSNPN and CDR2 SVGIG (reference sequence). Trimming stripped 2 bases from V and 10 bases from J, with 9 bases between. This CDR3 is CAWSTNLEQFF. In DNA, the CDR3 is TGTGCCTGGAGTACTAACCTGGAGCAGTTCTTC.

The J gene is TRBJ1-5, the V gene TRBV6-1; D is unresolved. V was trimmed by 4 bases and J by 2 bases, leaving 12 bases between them. The CDR3 extends over 15 amino acids. CDR1 is MNHNS and CDR2 is SASEGT in the germline V gene. The CDR3 sequence: CASSGFAQGNQPQHF. CDR3 coding DNA: TGTGCCAGCAGTGGATTCGCACAAGGCAATCAGCCCCAGCATTTT.

This clone was detected only once. V gene TRBV7-8 combines with J gene TRBJ2-1; D might be TRBD2 (6 bases). The CDR3 has 13 residues. V lost 1 base and J 9 bases, leaving 10 bases between the germline ends. Germline CDR1 SGHVS, CDR2 FQNEAQ. CDR3 in DNA: TGTGCCAGCAGCTTAGGTAAGGAGGGTGAGCAGTTCTTC. This translates into CASSLGKEGEQFF.

The gene calls are TRBV5-1 and TRBJ2-5, with D possibly TRBD1 on 6 matching bases. Trimming took 5 bases from V and 3 from J, leaving 17 bases between them. This CDR3 contains 15 residues. Germline V gene sequence: CDR1 SGHRS, CDR2 YFSETQ. The CDR3 protein is CASSSVGQSKETQYF. CDR3 sequence (DNA): TGCGCCAGCAGTTCGGTGGGACAATCCAAAGAGACCCAGTACTTC.